This entry lists 24 T cell receptor beta chains sequenced from one sample in a study of CD8+CD57+ T cells in acquired aplastic anemia. TCR beta VDJ combinations and CDR3 sequences were profiled from genomic DNA. TCRdb independently ran MiXCR on the reads; one entry per CDR3 protein. The sample holds fewer than 80,000 distinct CDR3 sequences, 55% to 75% seen once. CD8+CD57+ cell expansion, shown by flow cytometry, had occurred in the patients selected for sequencing. The sample comprised sorted CD4+, CD8+, or CD8+CD57+ T cells (not recorded which) from PBMCs. The receptors originated from a human donor with aplastic anemia.

Details on this clonotype: This may be a read error: a much more frequent sequence differs by one nucleotide. The CDR3 is CSVAGGSSYEQFF. The CDR3 DNA is TGCAGCGTCGCAGGGGGTAGCTCCTACGAGCAGTTCTTC. V gene TRBV29-1 combines with J gene TRBJ2-1; 7 nucleotides line up with TRBD1. The CDR3 totals 13 residues. Germline CDR1 SQVTM, CDR2 ANQGSEA. The trim removed 6 bases at V and 10 bases at J, leaving 12 bases unmatched.

V is TRBV20-1 and J is TRBJ1-2; possibly TRBD1 for D (5 bases). Germline CDR1 DFQATT, CDR2 SNEGSKA (reference sequence). The CDR3 runs to 13 residues. The V gene lost 5 bases and the J gene lost 3 bases, with 13 bases spanning the gap. The CDR3 sequence: CSASSWGDYGYTF. The CDR3 coding sequence is TGCAGTGCTTCCTCCTGGGGGGACTATGGCTACACCTTC.

The chain recombines TRBV7-9 with TRBJ1-2; D perhaps matches TRBD1 (5 bases). The CDR3 length is 14 residues. Germline loops: CDR1 SEHNR, CDR2 FQNEAQ (reference sequence). V lost 5 bases and J 4 bases, leaving 14 bases between the germline ends. Written as DNA, the CDR3 is TGTGCCAGCAGCCCCGACAGTTCGGGCTATGGCTACACCTTC. As protein: CASSPDSSGYGYTF.

V gene TRBV11-2 combines with J gene TRBJ2-7; 7 positions agree with TRBD1. V was clipped by 5 bases and J by 5 bases; unmatched bases: 6. The germline gives CDR1 SGHAT, CDR2 FQNNGV. This CDR3 has 13 amino acids. CDR3 amino acids: CASSPTGFDEQYF. CDR3 nucleotides: TGTGCCAGCAGCCCGACAGGGTTCGACGAGCAGTACTTC.

This clonotype was detected only a few times. This chain uses TRBV29-1 with TRBJ2-1; no definite D call. Trimming removed 0 bases at V and 2 bases at J, with 5 bases between. The length of the CDR3 is 13 residues. Germline values: CDR1 SQVTM, CDR2 ANQGSEA. In DNA form, the CDR3 reads TGCAGCGTTGAAGAACAGACCTACAATGAGCAGTTCTTC. Protein: CSVEEQTYNEQFF.

This clonotype occurred a few times. The chain uses TRBV24-1 and TRBJ1-2; D not resolved. The V gene lost 7 bases and the J gene lost 6 bases, with 14 bases spanning the gap. The germline CDR1 and CDR2 sequences are KGHDR and SFDVKD. The CDR3 runs to 13 residues. The CDR3 is CATSSSWGDGYTF. The DNA of the CDR3 is TGTGCCACCAGCTCCTCATGGGGAGATGGCTACACCTTC.

Comments on this clonotype: At one of its ends the junction is not consistent with the germline gene, which may arise from a read error. The V gene is TRBV10-3, the J gene TRBJ2-3, with a possible D match to TRBD1 (6 bases). Germline loops: CDR1 ENHRY, CDR2 SYGVKD. The CDR3 has 16 amino acids. The CDR3 reads CAISGALGGSTDTQYF. DNA of the CDR3: TGTGCCATCAGTGGTGCCCTAGGGGGAAGCACGGATACGCAGTATTTT.

J is TRBJ1-5 and V is TRBV19, with 8 bases fitting TRBD1. V lost 3 bases to trimming and J lost 7 bases; unmatched junction nucleotides: 8. The germline gives CDR1 LNHDA, CDR2 SQIVND (reference sequence). This CDR3 is built from 15 residues. Here the CDR3 DNA reads TGTGCCAGTAGTATCGGACAGGGAAACGGGCAGCCCCAGCATTTT. It specifies CASSIGQGNGQPQHF.

The chain couples TRBV7-2 to TRBJ2-5; 7 positions match TRBD2. The CDR3 is 13 residues long. V was clipped by 5 bases and J by 4 bases; unmatched bases: 4. CDR1 SGHTA and CDR2 FQGNSA come from the germline V gene. This chain's CDR3 is CASSLQRGETQYF. DNA for the CDR3: TGTGCCAGCAGCCTTCAGCGGGGAGAGACCCAGTACTTC.

There are a few counts of this clonotype. The chain links TRBV10-3 to TRBJ2-3, with D possibly being TRBD1 or TRBD2 (5 bases each). Looked up from germline, CDR1 is ENHRY and CDR2 is SYGVKD. The CDR3 runs 15 residues. Trimming stripped 5 bases from V and 0 bases from J, with 12 bases between. For the CDR3, the DNA is TGTGCCATCAGTAAAGGGACGGCTAGCACAGATACGCAGTATTTT. Protein sequence: CAISKGTASTDTQYF.

This sequence joins TRBV5-5 and TRBJ2-7, with D perhaps TRBD1 or TRBD2 (5 bases each). The CDR3 is made up of 11 amino acids. Trimming cost V 3 bases and J 9 bases, with 10 bases left between them. Germline CDR1 SGHKS, CDR2 YYEKEE (reference sequence). This CDR3 is CASSSGALQYF. The CDR3 nucleotides are TGTGCCAGCAGCTCCGGGGCCTTGCAGTACTTC. Full variable domain (rest looked up from reference TRBV5-5 and TRBJ2-7): DAGVTQSPTHLIKTRGQQVTLRCSPISGHKSVSWYQQVLGQGPQFIFQYYEKEERGRGNFPDRFSARQFPNYSSELNVNALLLGDSALYLCASSSGALQYFGPGTRLTVT.

CDR3 in amino acids: CASRDQWGYEQYF. The CDR3, as DNA: TGTGCCAGCAGAGACCAATGGGGCTACGAGCAGTACTTC. V gene TRBV7-2 combines with J gene TRBJ2-7; D is unclear. The germline CDR1 and CDR2 sequences are SGHTA and FQGNSA. CDR3 length: 13 amino acids. V lost 6 bases, J lost 3 bases, and 12 bases lay in between.

This chain connects TRBV24-1 to TRBJ1-1; 7 nucleotides agree with TRBD1. CDR3 length: 15 amino acids. V dropped 12 bases and J dropped 3; count of bases not matched to a gene: 15. CDR1 KGHDR and CDR2 SFDVKD come from the germline V gene. The CDR3 protein is CAANNGQAVDTEAFF. The DNA of the CDR3 is TGTGCCGCCAATAACGGACAGGCCGTGGACACTGAAGCTTTCTTT.

This clonotype has ten or more counts. This chain connects TRBV10-1 to TRBJ2-7; 9 bases fit TRBD1. CDR1 and CDR2 from the germline V gene are WNHNN and SYGVQD (reference sequence). The CDR3 is 18 amino acids. After removal of 6 bases from V and 7 bases from J, the junction contained 22 bases not matched to a gene. CDR3 residues: CASRPRDRAAGGLWEQYF. CDR3 sequence (DNA): TGCGCCAGCAGGCCTAGGGACAGGGCCGCAGGGGGACTGTGGGAGCAGTACTTC.

The chain is built from TRBV7-6 and TRBJ2-2; D is unresolved. This CDR3 is built from 18 residues. V gave up 2 bases and J gave up 1 base, with 17 bases separating them. Germline values: CDR1 SGHVS, CDR2 FNYEAQ. The CDR3 DNA is TGTGCCAGCAGCTTAACTATCCTGCCGACTGTGAACACCGGGGAGCTGTTTTTT. Its protein product is CASSLTILPTVNTGELFF.

The gene calls are TRBV11-2 and TRBJ2-7; 12 positions agree with TRBD2. The ends lost 4 bases at V and 5 bases at J; junction bases unmatched: 12. The CDR3 runs to 17 residues. The germline V gene has CDR1 SGHAT and CDR2 FQNNGV. The CDR3 DNA reads as TGTGCCAGCAGCTCCTGGACTAGCGGGATGCCACTCGACGAGCAGTACTTC. Its translation: CASSSWTSGMPLDEQYF. Combining the CDR3 with reference TRBV11-2 and TRBJ2-7 gives the whole variable domain EAGVAQSPRYKIIEKRQSVAFWCNPISGHATLYWYQQILGQGPKLLIQFQNNGVVDDSQLPKDRFSAERLKGVDSTLKIQPAKLEDSAVYLCASSSWTSGMPLDEQYFGPGTRLTVT.

This clonotype was seen only once. The genes are TRBV20-1 and TRBJ2-5; D ambiguous. The CDR3 spans 12 residues. V was shortened by 1 base and J by 5 bases, with 8 bases between the two germline ends. Germline lookup yields CDR1 DFQATT and CDR2 SNEGSKA (reference sequence). In nucleotides, the CDR3 is TGCAGTGCTAGAGCCGGGCACGAGACCCAGTACTTC. Translated: CSARAGHETQYF.

This clonotype was counted a single time. The chain combines TRBV29-1 with TRBJ2-1; 8 nucleotides match TRBD2. J was trimmed by 12 bases and V by 6 bases; bases with no gene match: 13. This CDR3 is built from 13 residues. Germline CDR1 and CDR2: SQVTM and ANQGSEA. The CDR3 here is CSVAGLVFIGQFF. In nucleotides, the CDR3 is TGCAGCGTCGCGGGACTAGTCTTTATCGGGCAGTTCTTC.

V gene TRBV4-1 combines with J gene TRBJ2-5; D perhaps matches TRBD2 (5 bases). V was cut by 1 base and J by 4 bases, with 16 bases left in between. The CDR3 totals 16 residues. The germline CDR1 and CDR2 sequences are MGHRA and YSYEKL. The CDR3: CASSQVAGIMRETQYF. The DNA of the CDR3 is TGCGCCAGCAGCCAAGTCGCCGGGATAATGAGAGAGACCCAGTACTTC.

This chain uses TRBV19 with TRBJ1-1; tentative D call: TRBD1 (6 bases). Germline CDR1 reads LNHDA; CDR2 reads SQIVND (reference sequence). This CDR3 region has 14 residues. Trimming removed 6 bases at V and 4 bases at J, with 15 bases between. The CDR3 DNA sequence: TGTGCCAGTAGCCCGGGGGCGAGAAGCACTGAAGCTTTCTTT. It translates to CASSPGARSTEAFF.

The J gene is TRBJ2-2, the V gene TRBV15; 11 bases are a match to TRBD2. There are 16 residues in the CDR3. With 5 bases clipped from V and 7 bases from J, the junction kept 9 bases outside the gene matches. CDR1 and CDR2 from the germline V gene are LNHNV and YYDKDF (reference sequence). The CDR3 DNA is TGTGCCACCAGCCGGATAGCGGGAGGGCCTGGCGGGGAGCTGTTTTTT. Translation gives CATSRIAGGPGGELFF.

This clonotype was observed once. The chain links TRBV20-1 to TRBJ2-7, with D unresolved. The V gene's germline CDR1 is DFQATT and CDR2 SNEGSKA (reference sequence). This CDR3 has 12 residues. Trimming stripped 3 bases from V and 2 bases from J, with 8 bases between. The CDR3 nucleotides are TGCAGTGCTAGTCGCCGGACCTACGAGCAGTACTTC. Protein: CSASRRTYEQYF.

This CDR3 reads CASIWAGGRTEAFF. The CDR3 DNA reads as TGTGCCAGCATCTGGGCGGGCGGGCGCACTGAAGCTTTCTTT. The chain couples TRBV2 to TRBJ1-1; D is unclear. Trimming took 7 bases from V and 4 from J, leaving 16 bases between them. This CDR3 contains 14 residues. From germline, CDR1 is SNHLY and CDR2 FYNNEI.

This clonotype was observed a few times. The J gene is TRBJ2-1, the V gene TRBV7-6, with no clear D. Germline V gene lookup returns CDR1 SGHVS and CDR2 FNYEAQ. The CDR3 sequence is 12 residues long. V shed 5 bases and J shed 5 bases, with 7 bases lying between them. CDR3 region: CASSLLNNEQFF. In nucleotides, the CDR3 is TGTGCCAGCAGCCTCCTAAACAATGAGCAGTTCTTC.